This T cell receptor beta chain derives from a study of blood T cell repertoires in COVID-19 (dated by TCRdb to the early 2020s). Context from the whole study: Collaborator samples came from the United States, Italy and Spain and covered acute and convalescent phases of COVID-19. The prospective study material was composed of cDNA or gDNA derived from T cells, B-cell-depleted T cells, or PBMCs. Subjects who had been exposed to COVID-19, were actively infected with it, or had recovered from it provided the deeply sampled blood TCRbeta repertoires that made up the dataset. The repertoires were made available in a free public database intended to serve as a resource for research on the immune response to SARS-CoV-2. Samples were obtained from the ongoing ImmuneRACE study (first 160 participants) and from 1,000 to 1,500 subjects provided by 6 global collaborators. Nearly every sample came with metadata listing a de-identified subject ID, COVID-19 status, age in years and sex. Where available, HLA class I and class II types were taken from metadata supplied by the sample provider and were not determined by assay-based typing.

TCRbeta CDR3 regions were amplified from genomic DNA using the immunoSEQ Assay, a bias-controlled multiplex PCR. In the original analysis: The number of nucleated cells in each sample was estimated by amplification of reference gene primers within the assay. Sequence reads were collapsed and filtered to measure the absolute abundance of every unique TCRbeta CDR3 rearrangement. For each sample, productive Simpson clonality was calculated as the square root of Simpson's diversity index over productive rearrangements. TCRdb took this table from immuneACCESS and kept in-frame rearrangements with V and J called. Such tables lack part of the clones; where checked against another copy, unresolved V genes explain under half of the gap, and the rest is unexplained. Clone size and V and J calls were adopted from that table, with D and trimming inferred from the DNA. For this sample there are roughly 500,000 clones; more than 85% appear just once. The biggest ten clones account for roughly 8% of the sample.

General study outcomes and caveats: The amount of clinical and demographic metadata varied by source and participant and was provided uncurated.

As for this clone: Its antigen target is currently unknown. Base qualities are not provided; no much larger clone lies one nucleotide away.

V loses 7 bases, J loses 4 bases, and the germline ends lie 13 bases apart. According to the germline V gene, CDR1 reads MDHEN and CDR2 reads SYDVKM. The CDR3 has 13 amino acids, counting the end cysteine and phenylalanine. This entry keeps only the CDR3 DNA: 39 bases, framed from base 1. Enrolling through a virtual design, the prospective study's participants ranged in age from roughly 18 to 95 years and lived across 24 United States geographic areas. In the prospective study, participants were assigned to cohorts based on the clinical history participants reported in a screening survey and a study questionnaire. For ImmuneRACE Cohort 3, a participant was defined as recovered based on two consecutive negative NP/OP PCR tests, clearance by a healthcare professional, or resolution of symptoms. In the prospective study, whole blood, serum and a nasopharyngeal or oropharyngeal swab were collected from each participant by mobile phlebotomists. Prospective study participants could optionally give additional blood draws and questionnaires over an approximately two-month period. Blood samples from the prospective study were shipped frozen or at room temperature prior to DNA extraction.

The receptor's source is a woman aged 60-70 years who had recovered from COVID-19. Recombination connected TRBV28 to TRBJ1-2; confidence is insufficient to name the D gene. Sequencing was done on a sample of PBMCs or T cells enriched from blood (not recorded which). The sequence in DNA is TGTGCCAGCACCGTTGACGAGCGCTATGGCTACACCTTC. Its protein reads: CASTVDERYGYTF.